The 5 T cell receptor beta chains below come from one sample, sequenced in a study of blood T cell repertoires in COVID-19 (dated by TCRdb to the early 2020s). Receptor libraries were prepared by the immunoSEQ multiplex PCR assay. TCRdb took this table from immuneACCESS and kept in-frame rearrangements with V and J called. Such tables lack part of the clones; where checked against another copy, unresolved V genes explain under half of the gap, and the rest is unexplained. In this sample the table shows tens of thousands of clones, almost 85% of which occur a single time. Approximately 20% of the sample rests with the top ten. Sequencing was carried out using peripheral blood. These receptors came from a human donor in a cohort sampled during active COVID-19.

V is TRBV10-3 and J is TRBJ2-1, with 7 bases that match TRBD2. The ends lost 4 bases at V and 0 bases at J; junction bases unmatched: 3. Germline CDR1 is ENHRY and CDR2 is SYGVKD. The CDR3 is 15 residues long. CDR3 nucleotide sequence: TGTGCCATCAGTGTGGGACTAATCTCCTACAATGAGCAGTTCTTC. This codes for CAISVGLISYNEQFF.

The V call is TRBV7-9, the J call TRBJ1-6; D not certain. CDR3 size: 14 residues. Per germline, CDR1 SEHNR and CDR2 FQNEAQ (reference sequence). With 4 bases removed from V and 6 bases from J, the gap between germline ends came to 10 bases. CDR3 nucleotide sequence: TGTGCCAGCAGCTCCTACGGAGGTAATTCACCCCTCCACTTT. It encodes CASSSYGGNSPLHF.

This clone has more than one count but fewer than ten. The chain recombines TRBV19 with TRBJ2-2, with a weak D call TRBD2 (6 bases). The CDR3 loop spans 13 amino acids. V lost 6 bases and J lost 6, with 11 bases in between. The germline V gene has CDR1 LNHDA and CDR2 SQIVND (reference sequence). CDR3 in amino acids: CASSAPGAGELFF. The CDR3 bases are TGTGCCAGTAGCGCGCCGGGGGCCGGGGAGCTGTTTTTT.

This clone was seen only once. The V call is TRBV7-2, the J call TRBJ1-5, with 7 bases fitting TRBD1. In germline, CDR1 is SGHTA, CDR2 FQGNSA. This CDR3 has 13 amino acids. V lost 5 bases to trimming and J lost 6 bases; unmatched junction nucleotides: 4. CDR3 residues: CASSGNRGQPQHF. CDR3 nucleotide sequence: TGTGCCAGCAGCGGGAACAGGGGTCAGCCCCAGCATTTT.

This clone was seen a few times. V is TRBV4-1 and J is TRBJ1-6, with D tentatively TRBD1 (5 bases). From germline, CDR1 is MGHRA and CDR2 YSYEKL. The CDR3 runs 16 residues. V was cut by 1 base and J by 10 bases, with 17 bases left in between. The CDR3 DNA follows: TGCGCCAGCAGCCAAGGCTGGGGGGGGGAAGGGTCACCCCTCCACTTT. As protein: CASSQGWGGEGSPLHF.